This TCR beta chain is drawn from a study of T cell repertoires in cytomegalovirus infection. MiXCR, run by TCRdb on the reads, gives a single entry per CDR3 protein. The sample includes hundreds of thousands of distinct CDR3 sequences, approximately 31% of them seen just once. The CDR3 loop spans 14 amino acids. The V end lost 5 bases, the J end lost 2 bases, and 13 bases lay between the germline ends. The chain carries TRBV12-3 or TRBV12-4 and TRBJ2-7; D might be TRBD2 (5 bases). The receptor comes from a human donor in good health (CMV status not recorded). Some clones in this sample may be carry-over from other donors' samples. The source material was PBMCs. CDR3 protein: CASSVGGSPYEQYF. CDR3 sequence (DNA): TGTGCCAGCAGTGTAGGCGGGTCCCCCTACGAGCAGTACTTC.